This T cell receptor (beta chain) was captured in a study of blood T cell repertoires in COVID-19. Across the study: Samples came from the United States, Italy and Spain, spanning acute and convalescent COVID-19. PBMCs, B-cell-depleted T cells, or T cells were the source of the cDNA or gDNA that made up the material.

Germline CDR1 and CDR2: SGHTA and FQGNSA. The CDR3 is made up of 15 amino acids. With 1 base removed from V and 2 bases from J, the gap between germline ends came to 11 bases. This clone was seen many times. Seattle cases were enrolled at active infection and followed longitudinally. As handled by the study authors: Amplification of reference gene primers provided the estimated nucleated cell counts. Sequencing was performed with immunoSEQ multiplex PCR; in TCRdb, only in-frame clones are kept and a portion is missing. D and trimming were read from the DNA, whereas the V and J calls and clone size are those reported in that table. This sample yields fewer than 250,000 clones, of which over 80% are seen a single time; approximately 2.5% belongs to the top ten.

This receptor was obtained from a man younger than 45 with COVID-19, enrolled during active disease. Material: peripheral blood. The J gene is TRBJ1-2, the V gene TRBV7-2; tentative D call: TRBD1 (5 bases). In DNA form, the CDR3 reads TGTGCCAGCAGCTTAGATTTAGGGGCAAACTATGGCTACACCTTC. Protein sequence: CASSLDLGANYGYTF.